What follows are 7 T cell receptor beta chains derived from one specimen sequenced in a study of cytomegalovirus exposure and HLA in healthy donors. PCR amplification relied on 60 Vbeta primers (plus 13 Jbeta primers). The method was immunoSEQ multiplex PCR; TCRdb's version includes in-frame clones alone and lacks a portion of them. The repertoire holds about 140,000 clones, with over 60% as singletons. Material for sequencing was PBMCs. Every receptor here comes from a male donor in good health and CMV-seropositive.

CDR3 sequence: CASSPREGPEGANVLTF. CDR3 coding DNA: TGTGCCAGCTCACCTAGGGAGGGCCCCGAAGGGGCCAACGTCCTGACTTTC. The chain combines TRBV18 with TRBJ2-6; 7 nucleotides match TRBD2. The CDR3 sequence is 17 residues long. Trimming cost V 3 bases and J 4 bases; bases outside gene matches: 9. Germline V gene sequence: CDR1 KGHSH, CDR2 LQKENI. Using reference TRBV18 and TRBJ2-6 for the parts outside the CDR3, the full variable domain is NAGVMQNPRHLVRRRGQEARLRCSPMKGHSHVYWYRQLPEEGLKFMVYLQKENIIDESGMPKERFSAEFPKEGPSILRIQQVVRGDSAAYFCASSPREGPEGANVLTFGAGSRLTVL.

The chain is built from TRBV2 and TRBJ2-7; 9 bases map to TRBD1. The CDR3 contains 15 residues. V lost 5 bases to trimming and J lost 0 bases; unmatched junction nucleotides: 5. Germline V lookup: CDR1 SNHLY, CDR2 FYNNEI. Here the CDR3 DNA reads TGTGCCAGCAGTATGGGACAGGGAGCCTCCTACGAGCAGTACTTC. Translation: CASSMGQGASYEQYF.

The chain is built from TRBV27 and TRBJ2-3, with 12 bases that match TRBD2. In germline, CDR1 is MNHEY, CDR2 SMNVEV (reference sequence). The CDR3 contains 16 residues. J was trimmed by 5 bases and V by 3 bases; bases with no gene match: 6. The CDR3 here is CASSFLLAGGQDTQYF. The DNA of the CDR3 is TGTGCCAGCAGTTTCCTCCTAGCGGGGGGGCAAGATACGCAGTATTTT.

This sequence joins TRBV6-5 and TRBJ2-3, with 8 bases that match TRBD2. Germline trimming cut 6 bases from V and 6 bases from J; bases unmatched to any gene: 5. Germline lookup yields CDR1 MNHEY and CDR2 SVGAGI. The CDR3 contains 13 residues. CDR3 sequence: CASRRLAWDTQYF. CDR3 in DNA: TGTGCCAGCAGGAGACTAGCGTGGGATACGCAGTATTTT.

Here the CDR3 DNA reads TGTGCCAGCAGTGATCAAGGACAGGGAACGTTGGAGACCCAGTACTTC. Amino acids: CASSDQGQGTLETQYF. This chain uses TRBV6-1 with TRBJ2-5, with 8 positions matching TRBD1. With V trimmed by 3 bases and J by 5 bases, 11 bases remained unmatched. Germline CDR1 MNHNS, CDR2 SASEGT. The CDR3 has 16 amino acids.

This chain joins TRBV19 and TRBJ1-1; 8 bases align to TRBD1. The CDR3 length is 17 residues. J lost 0 bases, V lost 5 bases, and 11 bases had no gene match. The germline gives CDR1 LNHDA, CDR2 SQIVND (reference sequence). CDR3 bases: TGTGCCAGTAGTCTACGTCCAGGGGGCTTTCTGAACACTGAAGCTTTCTTT. This sequence encodes CASSLRPGGFLNTEAFF.

This clone was counted between two and nine times. This chain links TRBV7-8 with TRBJ2-3; TRBD1 matches 9 bases. V lost 0 bases and J lost 2; bases outside the gene matches: 6. The germline gives CDR1 SGHVS, CDR2 FQNEAQ. The CDR3 totals 17 residues. In DNA form, the CDR3 reads TGTGCCAGCAGCTTAGCGGGGGGGACAGGGTCCACAGATACGCAGTATTTT. This sequence encodes CASSLAGGTGSTDTQYF. Using reference TRBV7-8 and TRBJ2-3 for the parts outside the CDR3, the full variable domain is GAGVSQSPRYKVAKRGQDVALRCDPISGHVSLFWYQQALGQGPEFLTYFQNEAQLDKSGLPSDRFFAERPEGSVSTLKIQRTQQEDSAVYLCASSLAGGTGSTDTQYFGPGTRLTVL.